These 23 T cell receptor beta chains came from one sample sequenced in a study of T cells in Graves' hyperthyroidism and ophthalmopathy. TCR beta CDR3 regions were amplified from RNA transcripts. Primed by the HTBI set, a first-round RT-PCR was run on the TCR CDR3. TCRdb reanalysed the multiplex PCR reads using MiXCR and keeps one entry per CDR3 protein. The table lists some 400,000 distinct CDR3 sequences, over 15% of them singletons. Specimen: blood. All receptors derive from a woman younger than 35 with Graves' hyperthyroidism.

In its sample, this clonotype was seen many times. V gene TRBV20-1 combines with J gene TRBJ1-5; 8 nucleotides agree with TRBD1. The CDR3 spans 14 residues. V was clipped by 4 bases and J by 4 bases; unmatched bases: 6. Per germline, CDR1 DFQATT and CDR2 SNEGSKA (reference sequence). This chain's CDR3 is CSATDRGLNQPQHF. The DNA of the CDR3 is TGCAGTGCTACCGACAGGGGATTAAATCAGCCCCAGCATTTT.

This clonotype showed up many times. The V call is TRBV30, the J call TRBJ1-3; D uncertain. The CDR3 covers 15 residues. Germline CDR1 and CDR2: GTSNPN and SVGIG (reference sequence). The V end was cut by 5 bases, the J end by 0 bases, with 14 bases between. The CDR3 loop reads CAWDIVPSSGNTIYF. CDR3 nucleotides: TGTGCCTGGGACATCGTTCCAAGCTCTGGAAACACCATATATTTT.

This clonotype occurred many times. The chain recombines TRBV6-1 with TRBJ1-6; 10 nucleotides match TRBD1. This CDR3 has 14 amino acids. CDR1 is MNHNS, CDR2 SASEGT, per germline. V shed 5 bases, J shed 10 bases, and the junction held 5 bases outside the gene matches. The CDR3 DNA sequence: TGTGCCAGCAGTCCGACAGGGGGCAGGTCACCCCTCCACTTT. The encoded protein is CASSPTGGRSPLHF.

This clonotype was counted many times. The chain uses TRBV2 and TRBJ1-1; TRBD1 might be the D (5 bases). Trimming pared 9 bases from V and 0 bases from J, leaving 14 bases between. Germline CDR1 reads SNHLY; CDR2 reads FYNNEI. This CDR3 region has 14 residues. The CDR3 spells CASITGGLNTEAFF. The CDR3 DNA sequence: TGTGCCAGTATAACGGGGGGATTGAACACTGAAGCTTTCTTT.

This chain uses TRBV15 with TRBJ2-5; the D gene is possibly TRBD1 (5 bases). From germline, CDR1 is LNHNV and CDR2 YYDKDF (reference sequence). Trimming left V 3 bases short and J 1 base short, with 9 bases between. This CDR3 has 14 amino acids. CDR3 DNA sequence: TGTGCCACCAGCAGCCGAAGGGGCCAAGAGACCCAGTACTTC. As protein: CATSSRRGQETQYF. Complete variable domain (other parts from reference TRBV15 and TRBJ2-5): DAMVIQNPRYQVTQFGKPVTLSCSQTLNHNVMYWYQQKSSQAPKLLFHYYDKDFNNEADTPDNFQSRRPNTSFCFLDIRSPGLGDTAMYLCATSSRRGQETQYFGPGTRLLVL.

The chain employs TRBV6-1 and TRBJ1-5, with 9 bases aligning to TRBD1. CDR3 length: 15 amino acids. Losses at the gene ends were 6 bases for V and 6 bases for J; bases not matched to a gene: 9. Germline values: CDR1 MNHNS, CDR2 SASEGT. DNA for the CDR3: TGTGCCAGCAGCTTGGACAGGGGCTCGGGTCAGCCCCAGCATTTT. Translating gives CASSLDRGSGQPQHF.

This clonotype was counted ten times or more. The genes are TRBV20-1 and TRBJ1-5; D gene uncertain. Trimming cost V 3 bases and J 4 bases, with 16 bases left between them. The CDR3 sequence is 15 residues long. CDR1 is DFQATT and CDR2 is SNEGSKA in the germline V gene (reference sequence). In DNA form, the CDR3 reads TGCAGTGCTAGGGCGGCGGCAGTTAGAAATCAGCCCCAGCATTTT. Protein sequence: CSARAAAVRNQPQHF.

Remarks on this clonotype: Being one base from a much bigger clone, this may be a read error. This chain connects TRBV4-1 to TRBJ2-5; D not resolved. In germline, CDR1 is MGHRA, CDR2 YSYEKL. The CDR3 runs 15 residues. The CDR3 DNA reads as TGCGCCATCAGCCAAGTTGTTCTACAGCAAGAGACCCAGTACTTC. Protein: CAISQVVLQQETQYF.

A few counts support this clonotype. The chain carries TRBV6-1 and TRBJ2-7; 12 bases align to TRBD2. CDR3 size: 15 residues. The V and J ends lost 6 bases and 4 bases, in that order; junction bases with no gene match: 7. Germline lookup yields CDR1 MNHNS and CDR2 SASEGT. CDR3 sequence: CASRHTSGGRYEQYF. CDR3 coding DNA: TGTGCCAGCAGACATACTAGCGGGGGGCGATACGAGCAGTACTTC.

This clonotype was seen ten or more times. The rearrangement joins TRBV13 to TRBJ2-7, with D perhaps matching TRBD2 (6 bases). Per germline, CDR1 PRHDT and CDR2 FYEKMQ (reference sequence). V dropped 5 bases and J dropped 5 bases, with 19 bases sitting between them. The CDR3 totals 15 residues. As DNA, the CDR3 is TGTGCCAGCAGCCCCTCGGGCGGAGGGATGGACGAGCAGTACTTC. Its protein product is CASSPSGGGMDEQYF.

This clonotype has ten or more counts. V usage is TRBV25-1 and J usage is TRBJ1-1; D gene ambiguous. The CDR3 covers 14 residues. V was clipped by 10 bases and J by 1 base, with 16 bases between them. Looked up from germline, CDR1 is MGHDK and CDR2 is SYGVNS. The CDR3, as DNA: TGTGCCACGTCTTCCTGGCAGGAGAACACTGAAGCTTTCTTT. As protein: CATSSWQENTEAFF. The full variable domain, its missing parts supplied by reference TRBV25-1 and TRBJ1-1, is EADIYQTPRYLVIGTGKKITLECSQTMGHDKMYWYQQDPGMELHLIHYSYGVNSTEKGDLSSESTVSRIRTEHFPLTLESARPSHTSQYLCATSSWQENTEAFFGQGTRLTVV.

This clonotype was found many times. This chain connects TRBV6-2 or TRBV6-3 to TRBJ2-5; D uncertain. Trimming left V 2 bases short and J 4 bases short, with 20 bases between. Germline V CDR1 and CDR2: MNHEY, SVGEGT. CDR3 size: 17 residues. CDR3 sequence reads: CASSYPTSPVLGETQYF. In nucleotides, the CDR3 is TGTGCCAGCAGTTACCCCACGAGCCCCGTTTTGGGAGAGACCCAGTACTTC.

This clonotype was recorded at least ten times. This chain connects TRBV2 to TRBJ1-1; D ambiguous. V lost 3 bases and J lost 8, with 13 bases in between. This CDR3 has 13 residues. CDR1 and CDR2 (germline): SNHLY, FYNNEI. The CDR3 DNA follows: TGTGCCAGCAGTGATACGTCAAGCCACGAAGCTTTCTTT. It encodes CASSDTSSHEAFF.

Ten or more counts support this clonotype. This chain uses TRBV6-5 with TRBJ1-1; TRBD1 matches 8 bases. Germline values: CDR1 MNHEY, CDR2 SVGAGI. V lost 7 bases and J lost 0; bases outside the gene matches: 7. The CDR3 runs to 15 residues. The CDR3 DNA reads TGTGCCAGCATGGGACAGGCTGTCATGAACACTGAAGCTTTCTTT. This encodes CASMGQAVMNTEAFF.

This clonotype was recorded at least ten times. The CDR3, as DNA: TGTGCCAGTAGTAAACTGAACACTGAAGCTTTCTTT. Protein: CASSKLNTEAFF. The J gene is TRBJ1-1, the V gene TRBV19, with no clear D. Germline values: CDR1 LNHDA, CDR2 SQIVND (reference sequence). V was shortened by 4 bases and J by 0 bases, with 3 bases between the two germline ends. The length of the CDR3 is 12 residues.

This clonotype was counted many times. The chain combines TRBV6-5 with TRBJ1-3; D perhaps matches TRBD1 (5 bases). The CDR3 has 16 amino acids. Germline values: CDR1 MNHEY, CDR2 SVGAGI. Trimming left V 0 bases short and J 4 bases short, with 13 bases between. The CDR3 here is CASSYSMWGDGNTIYF. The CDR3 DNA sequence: TGTGCCAGCAGTTACTCGATGTGGGGGGACGGAAACACCATATATTTT.

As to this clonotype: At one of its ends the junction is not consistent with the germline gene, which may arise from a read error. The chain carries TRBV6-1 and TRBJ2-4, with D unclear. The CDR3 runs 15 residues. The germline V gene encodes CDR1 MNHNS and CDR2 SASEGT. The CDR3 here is CASSYSASPKNIKYF. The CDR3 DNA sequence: TGTGCCAGCAGTTATAGTGCTTCGCCCAAAAACATTAAGTACTTC.

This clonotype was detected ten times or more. The CDR3 loop is CASSFLGGYQETQYF. The CDR3 DNA sequence: TGTGCCAGCAGTTTCCTGGGGGGCTACCAAGAGACCCAGTACTTC. This chain connects TRBV12-3 or TRBV12-4 to TRBJ2-5; D tentatively reads TRBD1 or TRBD2 (6 bases each). The CDR3 sequence is 15 residues long. V lost 3 bases and J 0 bases, leaving 11 bases between the germline ends.

As DNA, the CDR3 is TGTGCCAGCAGTCGACAGGCGATGAACACTGAAGCTTTCTTT. Encoded protein: CASSRQAMNTEAFF. V usage is TRBV12-3 or TRBV12-4 and J usage is TRBJ1-1; D might be TRBD1 (6 bases). V gave up 5 bases and J gave up 0 bases, with 10 bases separating them. The length of the CDR3 is 14 residues.

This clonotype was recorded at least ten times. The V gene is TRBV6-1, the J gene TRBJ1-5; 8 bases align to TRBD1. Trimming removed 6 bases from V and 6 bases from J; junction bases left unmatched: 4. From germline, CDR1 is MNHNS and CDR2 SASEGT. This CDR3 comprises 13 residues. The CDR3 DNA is TGTGCCAGCAGCCGTACAGGGGGTCAGCCCCAGCATTTT. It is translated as CASSRTGGQPQHF.

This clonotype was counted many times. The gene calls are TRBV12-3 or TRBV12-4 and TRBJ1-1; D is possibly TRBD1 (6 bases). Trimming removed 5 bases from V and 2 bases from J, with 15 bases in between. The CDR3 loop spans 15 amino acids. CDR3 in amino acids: CASSGLGQPNTEAFF. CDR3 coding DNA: TGTGCCAGCAGTGGGCTCGGACAGCCCAACACTGAAGCTTTCTTT.

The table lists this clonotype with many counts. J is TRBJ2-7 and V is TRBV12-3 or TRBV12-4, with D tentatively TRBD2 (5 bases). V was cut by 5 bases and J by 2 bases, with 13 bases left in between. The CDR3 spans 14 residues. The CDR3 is CASSVRGSPYEQYF. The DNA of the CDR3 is TGTGCCAGCAGTGTCCGGGGTTCCCCCTACGAGCAGTACTTC.

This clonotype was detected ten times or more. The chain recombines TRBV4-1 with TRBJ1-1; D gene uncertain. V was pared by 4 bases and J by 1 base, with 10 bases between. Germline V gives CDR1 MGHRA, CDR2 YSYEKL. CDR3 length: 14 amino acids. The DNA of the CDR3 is TGCGCCAGCAGCCCCCGAGCGACGAACACTGAAGCTTTCTTT. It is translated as CASSPRATNTEAFF.